The source of this T cell receptor (beta chain) is a study of blood T cell repertoires in COVID-19. A few counts support this clone. Clones were read by immunoSEQ multiplex PCR, and TCRdb kept only the in-frame ones, dropping some. The sample contains some 160,000 clones, roughly 91% of which appear only once. This clonotype was sampled from a man aged 18-30 years with acute or convalescent COVID-19. Sequencing was performed on peripheral blood.

CDR3 nucleotides: TGTGCCAGCAGTTTTGTGGGACATCTGAACACTGAAGCTTTCTTT. Its protein is CASSFVGHLNTEAFF. The genes are TRBV27 and TRBJ1-1, with TRBD1 as a possible D gene (6 bases). Trimming removed 3 bases from V and 0 bases from J, with 11 bases in between. Germline V gene lookup returns CDR1 MNHEY and CDR2 SMNVEV (reference sequence). This CDR3 contains 15 residues.